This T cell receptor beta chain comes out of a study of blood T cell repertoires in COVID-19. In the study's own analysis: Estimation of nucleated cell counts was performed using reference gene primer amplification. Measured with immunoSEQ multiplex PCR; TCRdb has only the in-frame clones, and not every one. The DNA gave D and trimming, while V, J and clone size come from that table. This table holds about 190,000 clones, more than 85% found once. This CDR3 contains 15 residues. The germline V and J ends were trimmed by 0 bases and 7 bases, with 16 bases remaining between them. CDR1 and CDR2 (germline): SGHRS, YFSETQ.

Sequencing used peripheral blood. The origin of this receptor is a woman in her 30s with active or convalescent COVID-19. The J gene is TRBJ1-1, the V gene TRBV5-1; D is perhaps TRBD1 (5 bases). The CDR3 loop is CASSLVGGSVLEAFF. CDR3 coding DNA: TGCGCCAGCAGCTTGGTGGGGGGTTCCGTCCTTGAAGCTTTCTTT.